The sequence of this T cell receptor (beta chain) was determined in a study of a mutant IDH1 vaccine in newly diagnosed glioma. On the study more broadly: At week 47 came visit V13, while visit V12 had come at week 35. General observations from the study: It seemed that pseudoprogression was not linked to changes in the top peripheral T cell clonotypes. Among all patients, vaccine-induced immune responses occurred in around 95%.

This clone showed up just a few times. Its target is not known. Time point specified: week 35, safety follow-up. Every single dose of the vaccine, 300 ug of mutant IDH1 20-mer peptide, came with topical imiquimod. Eight vaccine doses were administered to patients at weeks 1, 3, 5, 7, 11, 15, 19 and 23. The trim removed 4 bases at V and 4 bases at J, leaving 3 bases unmatched. This CDR3 is built from 14 residues. Germline CDR1 and CDR2: SQVTM and ANQGSEA. Data came from immunoSEQ multiplex PCR; TCRdb stores just in-frame clones and leaves some out. The sample lists tens of thousands of clones, about 82% occurring once.

The sample here was PBMCs, taken from a glioma patient whose treatment included an IDH1 peptide vaccine. The rearrangement links TRBV29-1 to TRBJ2-7; 14 positions agree with TRBD2. The clonotype was recovered from a man aged 35 to 55 with glioma. Here the CDR3 reads CSVVGTSGSYEQYF. CDR3 sequence (DNA): TGCAGCGTTGTGGGGACTAGCGGGAGTTACGAGCAGTACTTC.